A single sample is the source of the 14 T cell receptor beta chains below, sequenced in a study of identical twins. TCRdb processed the 5' RACE reads anew with MiXCR; each CDR3 protein has one entry. Of about 190,000 distinct CDR3 sequences in the sample, about 16% were seen once. These data are also associated with another study on T cells expressing NK-cell markers.

Sequenced: CD8+ T cells sorted from blood. These TCRs come from a woman aged 18 to 35 in good health.

The chain recombines TRBV11-2 with TRBJ2-1; D not resolved. V lost 1 base to trimming and J lost 6 bases, with 13 bases between them. Germline lookup yields CDR1 SGHAT and CDR2 FQNNGV. The CDR3 consists of 15 residues. DNA for the CDR3: TGTGCCAGCAGCTTAGGTATGGTTACGGGCAATGAGCAGTTCTTC. Its translation is CASSLGMVTGNEQFF. The full variable domain, its missing parts supplied by reference TRBV11-2 and TRBJ2-1, is EAGVAQSPRYKIIEKRQSVAFWCNPISGHATLYWYQQILGQGPKLLIQFQNNGVVDDSQLPKDRFSAERLKGVDSTLKIQPAKLEDSAVYLCASSLGMVTGNEQFFGPGTRLTVL.

Only a few counts were recorded for this clonotype. The gene calls are TRBV20-1 and TRBJ2-7; the D call may be TRBD1 or TRBD2 (6 bases each). Germline V gene data show CDR1 as DFQATT and CDR2 as SNEGSKA (reference sequence). This CDR3 spans 15 amino acids. Trimming removed 0 bases at V and 3 bases at J, with 15 bases between. The CDR3 DNA reads as TGCAGTGCTAGAGATCGGGCAGGGGACTTCTACGAGCAGTACTTC. Translated, it gives CSARDRAGDFYEQYF.

V and J are TRBV7-6 and TRBJ1-5; D possibly corresponds to TRBD1 (6 bases). The CDR3 spans 15 residues. The V gene lost 1 base and the J gene lost 7 bases, with 14 bases spanning the gap. The germline CDR1 and CDR2 sequences are SGHVS and FNYEAQ. DNA of the CDR3: TGTGCCAGCAGCTTAGGGCCAAGGGGGGGACAGCCCCAGCATTTT. It translates to CASSLGPRGGQPQHF.

The chain links TRBV12-3 or TRBV12-4 to TRBJ2-7, with D possibly called TRBD1 or TRBD2 (5 bases each). V dropped 6 bases and J dropped 2 bases, with 23 bases sitting between them. The CDR3 covers 17 residues. This chain's CDR3 is CASRGKVGGTEAYEQYF. The CDR3 region has the DNA TGTGCCAGCAGGGGCAAGGTGGGTGGGACGGAAGCCTACGAGCAGTACTTC.

The chain carries TRBV6-4 and TRBJ1-2, with D perhaps TRBD1 (5 bases). This CDR3 contains 16 residues. The V gene lost 5 bases and the J gene lost 4 bases, with 20 bases spanning the gap. CDR1 MRHNA and CDR2 SNTAGT come from the germline V gene. The CDR3 protein is CASSPVGGDGIYGYTF. CDR3 bases: TGTGCCAGCAGTCCCGTTGGGGGGGACGGAATCTATGGCTACACCTTC.

This clonotype showed up just a few times. The rearrangement links TRBV10-3 to TRBJ2-3; 10 nucleotides align to TRBD2. The CDR3 totals 17 residues. Trimming cost V 2 bases and J 3 bases; bases outside gene matches: 8. In germline, CDR1 is ENHRY, CDR2 SYGVKD. The CDR3 reads CAISETNSGRKTDTQYF. The DNA for the CDR3 is TGTGCCATCAGTGAGACGAATAGCGGGAGGAAGACAGATACGCAGTATTTT.

This clonotype came up a few times. V is TRBV29-1 and J is TRBJ2-1, with D maybe TRBD1 (5 bases). V was pared by 4 bases and J by 5 bases, with 15 bases between. Germline V lookup: CDR1 SQVTM, CDR2 ANQGSEA. This CDR3 has 14 residues. Written as DNA, the CDR3 is TGCAGCGTTGTTATTCAGGGATGGGACAATGAGCAGTTCTTC. The encoded protein is CSVVIQGWDNEQFF.

The chain combines TRBV4-3 with TRBJ2-2; perhaps TRBD2 as D (5 bases). The CDR3 consists of 14 residues. Trimming took 1 base from V and 7 from J, leaving 10 bases between them. Germline V gene sequence: CDR1 LGHNA, CDR2 YSLEER. CDR3 coding DNA: TGCGCCAGCAGCCAAGGAGCGGTGGTCGGGGAGCTGTTTTTT. It yields the protein CASSQGAVVGELFF.

The chain has TRBV20-1 and TRBJ2-3; TRBD1 or TRBD2 may be the D gene (6 bases each). Germline values: CDR1 DFQATT, CDR2 SNEGSKA (reference sequence). The CDR3 contains 18 residues. V lost 4 bases and J 3 bases, leaving 26 bases between the germline ends. In DNA, the CDR3 is TGCAGTGCTAAAGATGTGTACTTCCTAGGGGGGACAACAGATACGCAGTATTTT. It is translated as CSAKDVYFLGGTTDTQYF.

There are a few counts of this clonotype. The chain combines TRBV7-6 with TRBJ2-7, with D hard to call. The ends were cut back, 1 base at V and 0 bases at J, with 7 bases in the middle. Germline lookup yields CDR1 SGHVS and CDR2 FNYEAQ. CDR3 length: 14 amino acids. CDR3 nucleotide sequence: TGTGCCAGCAGCTTAGAAGGCCCCTCCTACGAGCAGTACTTC. Its translation: CASSLEGPSYEQYF.

In its sample, this clonotype was seen many times. The chain couples TRBV15 to TRBJ2-3, with D possibly being TRBD2 (5 bases). Germline CDR1 LNHNV, CDR2 YYDKDF (reference sequence). CDR3 length: 14 amino acids. The V gene lost 2 bases and the J gene lost 4 bases, with 10 bases spanning the gap. This CDR3 reads CATSRSRAPDTQYF. The CDR3 DNA is TGTGCCACCAGCAGATCGAGGGCCCCAGATACGCAGTATTTT.

This clonotype was observed a handful of times. The V gene is TRBV9, the J gene TRBJ1-2; a possible D gene is TRBD1 (5 bases). The CDR3 is made up of 17 amino acids. The germline V gene encodes CDR1 SGDLS and CDR2 YYNGEE. V was clipped by 2 bases and J by 0 bases, with 17 bases between them. The CDR3 region is CASSVYDSTYSNYGYTF. For the CDR3, the DNA is TGTGCCAGCAGCGTCTATGACAGTACGTACTCTAACTATGGCTACACCTTC.

The chain recombines TRBV11-2 with TRBJ2-7; TRBD2 aligns across 8 bases. This CDR3 is 15 amino acids long. Per the germline V gene, CDR1 is SGHAT and CDR2 is FQNNGV. Germline trimming cut 4 bases from V and 1 base from J; bases unmatched to any gene: 6. DNA of the CDR3: TGTGCCAGCAGCTGGGCCGGGAGGGGGTCCTACGAGCAGTACTTC. It codes for CASSWAGRGSYEQYF.

This clonotype was counted between two and nine times. The chain carries TRBV20-1 and TRBJ2-1, with TRBD2 matching over 9 bases. The CDR3 consists of 16 residues. Germline V lookup: CDR1 DFQATT, CDR2 SNEGSKA (reference sequence). V lost 5 bases and J lost 2; bases outside the gene matches: 10. The CDR3 coding sequence is TGCAGTGCTCCAGGGGGGGCGGGAGGGACCTACAATGAGCAGTTCTTC. Residues: CSAPGGAGGTYNEQFF.